Only a few counts were recorded for the clone carrying this T cell receptor (beta chain). Trimming left V 4 bases short and J 1 base short, with 12 bases between. The CDR3 contains 15 residues. CDR1 is SGDLS, CDR2 YYNGEE, per germline. The sample is drawn from a study of tumor-infiltrating lymphocytes in oesophageal squamous cell carcinoma. TCRdb redid the calling of the PCR reads with MiXCR, one entry per CDR3 protein. The sample has about 13,000 distinct CDR3 sequences; about half are singletons. The sequence was collected from a female donor with esophageal squamous cell carcinoma. Sequencing was performed on blood. The J gene is TRBJ2-1, the V gene TRBV9; the D gene is possibly TRBD2 (6 bases). CDR3 nucleotides: TGTGCCAGCAGCATTAGCGGTTCGTCCTACAATGAGCAGTTCTTC. It yields the protein CASSISGSSYNEQFF. Using reference TRBV9 and TRBJ2-1 for the parts outside the CDR3, the full variable domain is DSGVTQTPKHLITATGQRVTLRCSPRSGDLSVYWYQQSLDQGLQFLIQYYNGEERAKGNILERFSAQQFPDLHSELNLSSLELGDSALYFCASSISGSSYNEQFFGPGTRLTVL.